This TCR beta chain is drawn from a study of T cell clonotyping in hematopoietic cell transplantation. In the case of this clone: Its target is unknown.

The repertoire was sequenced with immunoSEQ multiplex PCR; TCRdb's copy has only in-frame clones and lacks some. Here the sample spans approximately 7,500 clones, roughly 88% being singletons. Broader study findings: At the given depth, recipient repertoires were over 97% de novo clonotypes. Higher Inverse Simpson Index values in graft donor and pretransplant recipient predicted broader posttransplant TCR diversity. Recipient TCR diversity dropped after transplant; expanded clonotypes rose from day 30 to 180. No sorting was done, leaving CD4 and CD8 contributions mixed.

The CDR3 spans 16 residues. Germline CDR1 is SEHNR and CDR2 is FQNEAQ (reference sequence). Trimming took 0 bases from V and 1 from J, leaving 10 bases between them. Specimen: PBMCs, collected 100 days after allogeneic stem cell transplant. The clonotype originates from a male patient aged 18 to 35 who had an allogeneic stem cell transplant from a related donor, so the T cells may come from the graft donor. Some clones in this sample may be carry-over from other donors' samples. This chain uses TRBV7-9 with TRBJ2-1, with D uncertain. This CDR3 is CASSLARWLSYNEQFF. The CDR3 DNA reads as TGTGCCAGCAGCTTAGCTCGCTGGTTATCCTACAATGAGCAGTTCTTC.